A selection of T cell receptor beta chains follows, all from one sample in a study of cytomegalovirus exposure and HLA in healthy donors. Repertoires were generated with immunoSEQ multiplex PCR, while TCRdb's copy carries only in-frame clones and drops some. The table lists about 170,000 clones, 75% to 90% of them singletons. Sequences were obtained from PBMCs. The receptors shown here come from a woman aged 45-65 years in good health and CMV-seropositive. The CDR3 runs from the conserved cysteine through the conserved F or W. Each record gives: V gene, clone size, CDR3 length, J gene, D gene, CDR3 protein, CDR3 DNA. A D gene is named only where the DNA matches it firmly. The listing skips clone size in some rows; elsewhere it reads once, few, many or a size class.

>TRBV4-2|.|13|TRBJ1-5|.
CASSQELEQPQHF
TGTGCCAGCAGCCAAGAACTAGAACAGCCCCAGCATTTT
>TRBV7-7|.|15|TRBJ2-5|.
CASSPKTEQQETQYF
TGTGCTAGCAGCCCGAAGACGGAACAGCAAGAGACCCAGTACTTC
>TRBV19|.|16|TRBJ2-3|.
CASSMGPLAAGDTQYF
TGTGCCAGTAGTATGGGGCCCTTGGCGGCCGGGGATACGCAGTATTTT
>TRBV30|.|13|TRBJ2-7|TRBD1
CASGGPSPYEQYF
TGTGCCTCAGGGGGACCTTCTCCCTACGAGCAGTACTTC
>TRBV5-1|.|12|TRBJ2-7|.
CASSSSGYEQYF
TGCGCCAGCAGTTCGTCCGGGTACGAGCAGTACTTC
>TRBV28|.|12|TRBJ1-2|.
CASSPPSMGYTF
TGTGCCAGCAGTCCCCCATCTATGGGCTACACCTTC
>TRBV25-1|.|14|TRBJ1-4|.
CASSGGATNEKLFF
TGTGCCAGCAGCGGGGGGGCAACTAATGAAAAACTGTTTTTT
>TRBV6-5|.|14|TRBJ1-6|TRBD1
CASRVGQGNSPLHF
TGTGCCAGCAGAGTGGGACAGGGGAATTCACCCCTCCACTTT
>TRBV6-1|.|13|TRBJ1-2|TRBD1
CASSWDRSYGYTF
TGTGCCAGCAGCTGGGACAGGAGCTATGGCTACACCTTC
>TRBV14|.|13|TRBJ2-1|.
CASSQYGALEQFF
TGTGCCAGCAGCCAATATGGGGCATTGGAGCAGTTCTTC
>TRBV6-5|.|16|TRBJ2-1|.
CASSYSGGAAYNEQFF
TGTGCCAGCAGTTACTCGGGGGGGGCAGCCTACAATGAGCAGTTCTTC
>TRBV2|.|13|TRBJ1-1|TRBD1
CASSYGTGTEAFF
TGTGCCAGCAGCTATGGGACAGGTACTGAAGCTTTCTTT
>TRBV7-7|.|15|TRBJ2-5|TRBD2
CASSLVTSGQETQYF
TGTGCTAGCAGCTTAGTTACTAGCGGCCAAGAGACCCAGTACTTC
>TRBV27|.|12|TRBJ1-2|.
CASSSPTGGYTF
TGTGCCAGCAGTTCTCCTACGGGGGGCTACACCTTC
>TRBV11-1|.|17|TRBJ2-2|TRBD1
CASSPRQGARNTGELFF
TGTGCCAGCAGCCCCCGACAGGGGGCGCGTAACACCGGGGAGCTGTTTTTT
>TRBV5-1|once|13|TRBJ2-1|TRBD2
CASRLGGGNEQFF
TGCGCCAGTAGGCTGGGGGGAGGGAATGAGCAGTTCTTC
>TRBV14|.|17|TRBJ2-7|TRBD2
CASSRTSGGPFSYEQYF
TGTGCCAGCAGCCGGACTAGCGGGGGGCCTTTCTCCTACGAGCAGTACTTC
>TRBV5-1|few|16|TRBJ2-3|.
CASSLGASLITDTQYF
TGCGCCAGCAGCTTGGGGGCCTCCTTAATTACAGATACGCAGTATTTT
>TRBV27|.|14|TRBJ2-7|.
CASSLSSGSYEQYF
TGTGCCAGCAGTTTATCTAGCGGATCTTACGAGCAGTACTTC
>TRBV2|.|14|TRBJ1-2|.
CASSLLQGGYGYTF
TGTGCCAGCAGTCTCTTACAGGGTGGCTATGGCTACACCTTC
>TRBV28|few|13|TRBJ1-1|.
CASSFTRGGGAFF
TGTGCCAGCAGTTTCACGAGAGGGGGGGGAGCTTTCTTT
>TRBV5-4|.|17|TRBJ1-1|.
CASSPEGPGYMNTEAFF
TGTGCCAGCAGCCCCGAGGGTCCGGGGTATATGAACACTGAAGCTTTCTTT
>TRBV14|.|14|TRBJ1-1|.
CASSLGWGVTEAFF
TGTGCCAGCAGCCTCGGGTGGGGCGTCACTGAAGCTTTCTTT
>TRBV6-6|few|13|TRBJ1-1|TRBD1
CASSETGARYAFF
TGTGCCAGCAGCGAAACAGGGGCCAGGTATGCTTTCTTT
>TRBV4-2|few|14|TRBJ2-5|TRBD2
CASSPSGRGGTQYF
TGTGCCAGCAGCCCTAGCGGGAGGGGTGGGACCCAGTACTTC
>TRBV19|.|16|TRBJ2-3|TRBD1
CASSPGTATSTDTQYF
TGTGCCAGTAGTCCCGGGACAGCCACCAGCACAGATACGCAGTATTTT
>TRBV5-4|.|16|TRBJ2-3|TRBD2
CASSSGLAGDVDTQYF
TGTGCCAGCAGCTCGGGACTAGCGGGGGACGTAGATACGCAGTATTTT
>TRBV27|.|15|TRBJ1-1|.
CASSLTQGRRTEAFF
TGTGCCAGCAGTTTAACTCAGGGAAGGCGCACTGAAGCTTTCTTT
>TRBV6-6|.|15|TRBJ2-1|.
CASRYGSRSYNEQFF
TGTGCCAGCAGGTACGGGAGTCGCTCCTACAATGAGCAGTTCTTC
>TRBV4-1|.|11|TRBJ1-6|.
CASSRGGALHF
TGCGCCAGCAGCCGTGGGGGGGCCCTCCACTTT
>TRBV7-3|.|17|TRBJ2-1|.
CASSPMPARGSYNEQFF
TGTGCCAGCAGCCCCATGCCCGCCCGGGGTTCCTACAATGAGCAGTTCTTC
>TRBV27|.|17|TRBJ1-1|TRBD1
CASSIAGTGGRGTEAFF
TGTGCCAGCAGTATCGCCGGGACAGGGGGGAGAGGCACTGAAGCTTTCTTT
>TRBV7-9|.|17|TRBJ2-1|.
CSSSAPPTGRSYNEQFF
TGTTCCAGCAGCGCCCCCCCGACAGGGAGGAGCTACAATGAGCAGTTCTTC
>TRBV7-3|.|14|TRBJ1-1|TRBD1
CASSSQGGNTEAFF
TGTGCCAGCAGCTCCCAGGGGGGGAACACTGAAGCTTTCTTT
>TRBV25-1|.|17|TRBJ1-1|.
CASSETIIRNMDTEAFF
TGTGCCAGCAGTGAAACAATCATCAGGAATATGGACACTGAAGCTTTCTTT